A single sample gave rise to the 10 T cell receptor beta chains below, sequenced in a study of T-cell memory formation after mild COVID-19. TCRdb analysed the 5' RACE reads with MiXCR anew, one entry per CDR3 protein. This sample has around 300,000 distinct CDR3 sequences, with roughly an eighth found just once. What was sequenced was PBMCs or a T cell subset sorted from them (not recorded which). The receptor set was obtained from a man aged 18 to 35 who had mild COVID-19 (a few samples of this study predate the infection). Cell type and time point are not known.

This clonotype was counted at least ten times. The V and J genes are TRBV12-3 or TRBV12-4 and TRBJ2-2; no clear D gene. This CDR3 contains 13 residues. Trimming cost V 6 bases and J 7 bases, with 12 bases left between them. In nucleotides, the CDR3 is TGTGCCAGCAGCTTTAGGCTAGGCGGGGAGCTGTTTTTT. Protein product: CASSFRLGGELFF.

This chain connects TRBV6-1 to TRBJ2-2; D remains ambiguous. The V end lost 2 bases, the J end lost 8 bases, and 6 bases lay between the germline ends. The germline gives CDR1 MNHNS, CDR2 SASEGT. The CDR3 is made up of 12 amino acids. The CDR3 loop is CASSESWGELFF. The CDR3 coding sequence is TGTGCCAGCAGTGAATCTTGGGGGGAGCTGTTTTTT.

This clonotype came up many times. The chain is built from TRBV12-3 or TRBV12-4 and TRBJ1-1; D not certain. The CDR3 sequence is 12 residues long. The germline V and J ends were trimmed by 0 bases and 5 bases, with 4 bases remaining between them. CDR3 region: CASSLAQTEAFF. CDR3 sequence (DNA): TGTGCCAGCAGTTTAGCGCAGACTGAAGCTTTCTTT.

V is TRBV2 and J is TRBJ1-5, with a possible D match to TRBD1 (6 bases). The V end was cut by 4 bases, the J end by 4 bases, with 11 bases between. Germline V CDR1 and CDR2: SNHLY, FYNNEI. The CDR3 sequence is 14 residues long. In DNA form, the CDR3 reads TGTGCCAGCAGTGTGGACAGTCTAAATCAGCCCCAGCATTTT. Translated, it gives CASSVDSLNQPQHF.

This clonotype was seen only a few times. The chain joins TRBV10-3 to TRBJ2-1; 9 bases map to TRBD2. V was pared by 4 bases and J by 7 bases, with 5 bases of the junction left unmatched. The germline gives CDR1 ENHRY, CDR2 SYGVKD. The CDR3 consists of 14 residues. The CDR3 region is CAISGSGGPNEQFF. The CDR3 DNA reads TGTGCCATCAGTGGAAGCGGGGGGCCTAATGAGCAGTTCTTC.

This clonotype showed up just once. This chain's CDR3 is CASPWTGSYGYTF. The DNA for the CDR3 is TGTGCCAGCCCGTGGACAGGATCTTATGGCTACACCTTC. The rearrangement links TRBV7-9 to TRBJ1-2; TRBD1 aligns across 7 bases. The junction had 8 bases not matched to a gene; V was cut back by 8 bases and J by 5 bases. CDR1 and CDR2 from the germline V gene are SEHNR and FQNEAQ (reference sequence). CDR3 length: 13 residues.

The gene calls are TRBV5-4 and TRBJ2-4; the D gene could be TRBD1 or TRBD2 (8 bases each). The CDR3 totals 13 residues. The germline V gene encodes CDR1 SGHNT and CDR2 YYREEE (reference sequence). Deletions cut 9 bases from V and 6 bases from J, with 16 bases between. The CDR3 loop reads CATGGDRTNIQYF. CDR3 sequence (DNA): TGTGCCACGGGGGGGGACAGGACAAACATTCAGTACTTC.

This clonotype was observed a handful of times. This chain links TRBV5-1 with TRBJ1-2, with TRBD1 as a possible D gene (6 bases). V lost 4 bases and J lost 4, with 14 bases in between. Germline lookup yields CDR1 SGHRS and CDR2 YFSETQ. The CDR3 is made up of 14 amino acids. The CDR3 here is CASSVNRVPYGYTF. CDR3 coding DNA: TGCGCCAGCAGCGTGAACAGGGTGCCCTATGGCTACACCTTC. Full variable domain (outside the CDR3, taken from reference TRBV5-1 and TRBJ1-2): KAGVTQTPRYLIKTRGQQVTLSCSPISGHRSVSWYQQTPGQGLQFLFEYFSETQRNKGNFPGRFSGRQFSNSRSEMNVSTLELGDSALYLCASSVNRVPYGYTFGSGTRLTVV.

This clonotype was found a few times. This chain joins TRBV4-3 and TRBJ1-2; D is ambiguous. The germline CDR1 and CDR2 sequences are LGHNA and YSLEER. V was cut by 0 bases and J by 3 bases, with 8 bases left in between. The CDR3 is made up of 14 amino acids. The CDR3 region has the DNA TGCGCCAGCAGCCAAGATTCAGGAGACTATGGCTACACCTTC. Translating it yields CASSQDSGDYGYTF.

J is TRBJ1-2 and V is TRBV7-9; TRBD1 agrees at 8 bases. CDR3 length equals 16 residues. Germline V gives CDR1 SEHNR, CDR2 FQNEAQ (reference sequence). V trimming: 5 bases; J trimming: 3 bases; junction bases outside the gene matches: 11. CDR3 in amino acids: CASSLLQGESDYGYTF. DNA for the CDR3: TGTGCCAGCAGCCTTCTACAGGGGGAAAGTGACTATGGCTACACCTTC.